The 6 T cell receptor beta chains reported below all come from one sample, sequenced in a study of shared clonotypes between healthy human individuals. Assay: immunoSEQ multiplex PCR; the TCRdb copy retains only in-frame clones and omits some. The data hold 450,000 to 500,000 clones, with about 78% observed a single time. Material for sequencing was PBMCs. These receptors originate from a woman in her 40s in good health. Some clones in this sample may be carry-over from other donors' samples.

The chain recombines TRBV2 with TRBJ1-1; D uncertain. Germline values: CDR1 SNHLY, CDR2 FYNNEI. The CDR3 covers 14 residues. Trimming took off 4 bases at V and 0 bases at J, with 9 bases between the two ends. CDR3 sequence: CASSGEVMNTEAFF. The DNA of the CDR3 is TGTGCCAGCAGTGGGGAGGTCATGAACACTGAAGCTTTCTTT.

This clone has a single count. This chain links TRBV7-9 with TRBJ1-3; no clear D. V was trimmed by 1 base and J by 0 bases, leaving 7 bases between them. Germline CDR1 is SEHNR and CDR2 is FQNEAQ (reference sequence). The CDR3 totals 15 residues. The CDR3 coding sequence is TGTGCCAGCAGCTTAGGGCAGACCTCTGGAAACACCATATATTTT. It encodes CASSLGQTSGNTIYF.

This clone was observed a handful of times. The CDR3 DNA is TGTGCCAGCAGCTCCACGCTCACTGAAGCTTTCTTT. The encoded protein is CASSSTLTEAFF. This chain connects TRBV28 to TRBJ1-1; D gene uncertain. CDR3 length: 12 amino acids. Trimming pared 6 bases from V and 4 bases from J, leaving 9 bases between. Germline V lookup: CDR1 MDHEN, CDR2 SYDVKM.

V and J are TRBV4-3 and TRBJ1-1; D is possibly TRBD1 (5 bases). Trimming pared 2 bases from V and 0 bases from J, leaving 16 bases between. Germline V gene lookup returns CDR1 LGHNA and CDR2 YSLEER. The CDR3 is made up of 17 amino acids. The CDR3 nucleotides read TGCGCCAGCAGCCAACAGGTCTCTGGGACCGTGAACACTGAAGCTTTCTTT. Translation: CASSQQVSGTVNTEAFF.

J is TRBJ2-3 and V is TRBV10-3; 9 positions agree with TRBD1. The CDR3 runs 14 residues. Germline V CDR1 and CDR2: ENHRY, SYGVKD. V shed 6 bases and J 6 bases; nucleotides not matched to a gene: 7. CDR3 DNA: TGTGCCATCAGGTCTACAGGGGGCTCGGATACGCAGTATTTT. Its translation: CAIRSTGGSDTQYF.

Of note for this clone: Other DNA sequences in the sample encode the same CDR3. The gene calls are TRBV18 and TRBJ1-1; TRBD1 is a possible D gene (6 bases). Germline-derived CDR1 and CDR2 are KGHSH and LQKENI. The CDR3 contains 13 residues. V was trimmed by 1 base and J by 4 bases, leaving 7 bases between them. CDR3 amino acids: CASSPLGGTEAFF. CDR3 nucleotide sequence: TGTGCCAGCTCACCACTAGGGGGCACTGAAGCTTTCTTT.